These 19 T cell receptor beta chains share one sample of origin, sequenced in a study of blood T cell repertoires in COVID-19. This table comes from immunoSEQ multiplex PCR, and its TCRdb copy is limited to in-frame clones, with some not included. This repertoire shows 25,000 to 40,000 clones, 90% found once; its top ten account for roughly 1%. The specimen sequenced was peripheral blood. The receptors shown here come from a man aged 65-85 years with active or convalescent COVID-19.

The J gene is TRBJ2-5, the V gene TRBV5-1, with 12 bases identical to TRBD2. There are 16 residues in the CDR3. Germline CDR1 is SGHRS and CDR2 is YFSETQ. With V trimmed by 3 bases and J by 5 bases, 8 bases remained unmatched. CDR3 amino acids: CASSSFLAGGQETQYF. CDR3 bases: TGCGCCAGCAGCTCTTTTCTAGCGGGAGGGCAGGAGACCCAGTACTTC.

The DNA of the CDR3 is TGTGCCAGCTCACCACAGGGGGCTTATGAGCAGTTCTTC. It codes for CASSPQGAYEQFF. This rearrangement joins TRBV18 to TRBJ2-1; 7 nucleotides agree with TRBD1. J gave up 8 bases and V 1 base, and 2 bases lay outside the gene matches. This CDR3 region has 13 residues. The germline V gene has CDR1 KGHSH and CDR2 LQKENI.

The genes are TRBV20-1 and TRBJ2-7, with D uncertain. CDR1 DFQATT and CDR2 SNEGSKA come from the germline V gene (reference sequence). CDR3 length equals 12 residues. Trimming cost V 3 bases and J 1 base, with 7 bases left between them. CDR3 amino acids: CSASPGSYEQYF. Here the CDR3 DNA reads TGCAGTGCTAGTCCAGGATCCTACGAGCAGTACTTC.

CDR3 nucleotides: TGTGCCAGCTCACCAGGGACTAACTACAATGAGCAGTTCTTC. It translates to CASSPGTNYNEQFF. The rearrangement links TRBV18 to TRBJ2-1, with 7 bases that match TRBD2. The V gene end was trimmed by 2 bases and the J gene end by 3 bases; junction bases not matched to a gene: 1. The CDR3 spans 14 residues. The germline gives CDR1 KGHSH, CDR2 LQKENI.

The CDR3 region has the DNA TGTGCCAGTAGTACAACCGGGACAGGGGCTAACTATGGCTACACCTTC. It codes for CASSTTGTGANYGYTF. This chain uses TRBV19 with TRBJ1-2, with TRBD1 identical over 10 bases. This CDR3 has 16 amino acids. Germline V lookup: CDR1 LNHDA, CDR2 SQIVND (reference sequence). Trimming at V came to 4 bases and at J to 0 bases, leaving 5 bases not matched to a gene.

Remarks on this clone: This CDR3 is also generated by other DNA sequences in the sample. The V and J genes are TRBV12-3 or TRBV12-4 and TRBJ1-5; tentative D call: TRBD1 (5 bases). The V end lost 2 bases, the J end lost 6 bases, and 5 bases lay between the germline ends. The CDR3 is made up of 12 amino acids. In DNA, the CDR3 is TGTGCCAGCAGTTTAAGGGGTCAGCCCCAGCATTTT. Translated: CASSLRGQPQHF.

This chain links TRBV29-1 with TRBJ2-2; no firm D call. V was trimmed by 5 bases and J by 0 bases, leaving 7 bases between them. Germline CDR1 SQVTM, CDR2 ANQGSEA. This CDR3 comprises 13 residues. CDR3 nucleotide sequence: TGCAGCGTTTCCAGGTCGAACACCGGGGAGCTGTTTTTT. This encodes CSVSRSNTGELFF.

The CDR3 coding sequence is TGTGCCAGCAGTTCAAGGTCTAGCGGCCGTCGGGGAGATACGCAGTATTTT. It translates to CASSSRSSGRRGDTQYF. The J gene is TRBJ2-3, the V gene TRBV28; 7 bases line up with TRBD2. The CDR3 is 17 residues long. J was trimmed by 5 bases and V by 4 bases; bases with no gene match: 15. Germline V CDR1 and CDR2: MDHEN, SYDVKM.

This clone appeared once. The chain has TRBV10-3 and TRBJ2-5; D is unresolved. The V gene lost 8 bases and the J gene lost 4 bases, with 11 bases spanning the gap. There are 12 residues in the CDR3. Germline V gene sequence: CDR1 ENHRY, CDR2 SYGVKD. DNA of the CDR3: TGTGCCATCTCCGCACTTGGAGAGACCCAGTACTTC. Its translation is CAISALGETQYF.

The chain's CDR3 is CASRRTGNEKLFF. The CDR3 DNA is TGTGCCAGCAGGCGGACAGGCAATGAAAAACTGTTTTTT. The rearrangement joins TRBV6-5 to TRBJ1-4; 7 positions agree with TRBD1. The CDR3 loop spans 13 amino acids. CDR1 MNHEY and CDR2 SVGAGI come from the germline V gene. Trimming took 6 bases from V and 5 from J; bases not matched to a gene: 3.

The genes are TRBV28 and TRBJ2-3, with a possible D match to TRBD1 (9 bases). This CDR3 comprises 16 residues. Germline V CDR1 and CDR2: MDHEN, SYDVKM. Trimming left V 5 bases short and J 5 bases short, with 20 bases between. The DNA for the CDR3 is TGTGCCAGCAGTACTAGGGGACAGGGACTAGGAGATACGCAGTATTTT. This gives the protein CASSTRGQGLGDTQYF.

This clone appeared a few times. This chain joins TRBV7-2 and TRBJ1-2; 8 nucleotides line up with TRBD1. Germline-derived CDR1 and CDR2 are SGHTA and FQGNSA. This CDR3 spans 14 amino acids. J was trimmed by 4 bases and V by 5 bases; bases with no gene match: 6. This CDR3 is CASSPGQAFYGYTF. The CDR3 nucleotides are TGTGCCAGCAGCCCGGGACAGGCATTCTATGGCTACACCTTC. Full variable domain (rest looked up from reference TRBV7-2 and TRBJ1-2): GAGVSQSPSNKVTEKGKDVELRCDPISGHTALYWYRQSLGQGLEFLIYFQGNSAPDKSGLPSDRFSAERTGGSVSTLTIQRTQQEDSAVYLCASSPGQAFYGYTFGSGTRLTVV.

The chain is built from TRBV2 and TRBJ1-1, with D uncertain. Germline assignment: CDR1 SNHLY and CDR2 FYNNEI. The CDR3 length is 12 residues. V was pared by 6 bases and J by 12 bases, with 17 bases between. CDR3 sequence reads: CASSYTDLMTFF. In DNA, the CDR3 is TGTGCCAGCAGCTACACGGACTTGATGACTTTCTTT.

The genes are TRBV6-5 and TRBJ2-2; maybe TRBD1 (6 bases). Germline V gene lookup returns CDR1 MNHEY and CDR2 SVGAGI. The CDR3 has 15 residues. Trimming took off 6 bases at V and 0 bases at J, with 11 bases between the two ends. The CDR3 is CASSGQLPNTGELFF. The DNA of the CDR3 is TGTGCCAGCAGCGGACAGTTACCGAACACCGGGGAGCTGTTTTTT.

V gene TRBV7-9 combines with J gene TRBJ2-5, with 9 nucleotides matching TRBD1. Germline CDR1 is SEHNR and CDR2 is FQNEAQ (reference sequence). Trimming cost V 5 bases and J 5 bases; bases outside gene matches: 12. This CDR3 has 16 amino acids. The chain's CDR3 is CASSTLDRGRRETQYF. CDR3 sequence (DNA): TGTGCCAGCAGCACCCTAGACAGGGGGAGGAGGGAGACCCAGTACTTC.

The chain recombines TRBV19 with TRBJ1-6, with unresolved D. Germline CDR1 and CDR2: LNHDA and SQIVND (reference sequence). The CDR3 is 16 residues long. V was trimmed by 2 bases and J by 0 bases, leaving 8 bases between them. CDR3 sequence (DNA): TGTGCCAGTAGTATATCCGGGAGCTCCTATAATTCACCCCTCCACTTT. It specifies CASSISGSSYNSPLHF.

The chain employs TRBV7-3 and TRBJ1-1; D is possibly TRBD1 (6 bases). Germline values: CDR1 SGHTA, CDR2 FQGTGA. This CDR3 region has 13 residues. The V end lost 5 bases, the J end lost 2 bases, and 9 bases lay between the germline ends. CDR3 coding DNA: TGTGCCAGCAGCCGGACAGAAAACACTGAAGCTTTCTTT. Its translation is CASSRTENTEAFF.

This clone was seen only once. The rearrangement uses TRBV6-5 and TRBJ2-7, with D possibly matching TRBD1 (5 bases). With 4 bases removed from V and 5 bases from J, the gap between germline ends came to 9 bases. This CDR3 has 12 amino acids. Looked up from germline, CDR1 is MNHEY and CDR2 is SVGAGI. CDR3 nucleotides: TGTGCCAGCAGTTGGGGCCTTGACGAGCAGTACTTC. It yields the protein CASSWGLDEQYF.

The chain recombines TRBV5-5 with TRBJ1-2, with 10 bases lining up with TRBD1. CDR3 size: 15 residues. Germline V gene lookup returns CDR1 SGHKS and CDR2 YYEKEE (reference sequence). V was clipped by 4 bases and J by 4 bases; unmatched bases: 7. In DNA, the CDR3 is TGTGCCAGCAGCCCAGGACAGGGGGGAGGCTATGGCTACACCTTC. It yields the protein CASSPGQGGGYGYTF. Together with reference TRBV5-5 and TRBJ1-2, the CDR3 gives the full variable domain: DAGVTQSPTHLIKTRGQQVTLRCSPISGHKSVSWYQQVLGQGPQFIFQYYEKEERGRGNFPDRFSARQFPNYSSELNVNALLLGDSALYLCASSPGQGGGYGYTFGSGTRLTVV.